This entry lists 16 T cell receptor beta chains sequenced from one sample in a study of regulatory T cells in long-lasting Graves disease. Combining iRepertoire HTBI primers with Arm-PCR of CDR3 regions, the authors built TCR beta libraries. TCRdb re-called the multiplex PCR reads with MiXCR, one entry per CDR3 protein. Found here are roughly 400,000 distinct CDR3 sequences, about 15% of them singletons; the top ten hold over 7%. Time point noted: newly diagnosed GD, antithyroid drugs for less than 3 months. There was RNA extracted from PBMCs, and the TCR library was made from it. The same data also contributed to another study, on T cells in Graves' hyperthyroidism and ophthalmopathy.

Sequencing was performed on peripheral blood mononuclear cells (PBMCs), taken at new diagnosis, from a patient treated with antithyroid drugs. Receptor source: a woman aged 40 to 50 with Graves disease.

The chain is built from TRBV7-9 and TRBJ2-7; D gene uncertain. This CDR3 spans 12 amino acids. V gave up 0 bases and J gave up 3 bases, with 3 bases separating them. CDR1 and CDR2 (germline): SEHNR, FQNEAQ (reference sequence). This CDR3 is CASSLALYEQYF. In nucleotides, the CDR3 is TGTGCCAGCAGCTTAGCGCTCTACGAGCAGTACTTC.

The table lists this clonotype with many counts. The chain is built from TRBV5-4 and TRBJ1-2; D is unresolved. The CDR3 length is 12 residues. The germline gives CDR1 SGHNT, CDR2 YYREEE (reference sequence). Between the trimmed V and J ends, which lost 3 bases and 13 bases, there was a span of 16 bases. The CDR3: CASSWRTSRLTF. CDR3 DNA: TGTGCCAGCAGCTGGCGAACGTCCCGGCTCACCTTC.

This clonotype was detected ten times or more. The chain combines TRBV7-9 with TRBJ2-5; TRBD1 matches at 8 bases. Germline values: CDR1 SEHNR, CDR2 FQNEAQ (reference sequence). CDR3 size: 13 residues. Germline trimming cut 6 bases from V and 2 bases from J; bases unmatched to any gene: 2. CDR3 region: CASRGQVQETQYF. CDR3 coding DNA: TGTGCCAGCAGGGGACAGGTTCAAGAGACCCAGTACTTC.

This clonotype was observed at least ten times. The rearrangement links TRBV6-2 or TRBV6-3 to TRBJ2-7; D not certain. Germline V lookup: CDR1 MNHEY, CDR2 SVGEGT. The CDR3 spans 17 residues. Trimming pared 0 bases from V and 1 base from J, leaving 16 bases between. The CDR3 nucleotides read TGTGCCAGCAGTTACTCAAAAACTCGGCCTTGGTCCTACGAGCAGTACTTC. This encodes CASSYSKTRPWSYEQYF.

Comment on this clonotype: This clone may be a read error of a much larger clone one base away. This chain links TRBV28 with TRBJ1-2; D possibly corresponds to TRBD1 (6 bases). The length of the CDR3 is 14 residues. Germline-derived CDR1 and CDR2 are MDHEN and SYDVKM. Trimming took 3 bases from V and 4 from J, leaving 12 bases between them. The CDR3 spells CASSFGDTGYGYTF. The CDR3 nucleotides are TGTGCCAGCAGTTTTGGGGACACTGGCTATGGCTACACCTTC.

This clonotype was counted at least ten times. The chain joins TRBV20-1 to TRBJ2-7; TRBD2 agrees at 10 bases. The germline V gene encodes CDR1 DFQATT and CDR2 SNEGSKA (reference sequence). The CDR3 loop spans 14 amino acids. V shed 6 bases and J 0 bases; nucleotides not matched to a gene: 5. The CDR3 coding sequence is TGCAGTGCCACTACTAGCGGGACCTCCTACGAGCAGTACTTC. Protein: CSATTSGTSYEQYF.

This clonotype was seen ten or more times. The CDR3 loop reads CASSAGQGRNQPQHF. The CDR3, as DNA: TGTGCCAGCAGTGCGGGACAGGGACGAAATCAGCCCCAGCATTTT. V is TRBV12-3 or TRBV12-4 and J is TRBJ1-5; 9 nucleotides align to TRBD1. The CDR3 runs 15 residues. With V trimmed by 5 bases and J by 4 bases, 6 bases remained unmatched.

There are a few counts of this clonotype. V and J are TRBV6-5 and TRBJ2-6, with D maybe TRBD2 (5 bases). V was shortened by 4 bases and J by 0 bases, with 10 bases between the two germline ends. Germline CDR1 and CDR2: MNHEY and SVGAGI. This CDR3 spans 16 amino acids. In DNA, the CDR3 is TGTGCCAGCAGTTTTAGCGATCTCTCTGGGGCCAACGTCCTGACTTTC. Translating it yields CASSFSDLSGANVLTF.

This clonotype was detected many times. The chain uses TRBV6-5 and TRBJ2-2; 8 bases line up with TRBD2. Per the germline V gene, CDR1 is MNHEY and CDR2 is SVGAGI. The CDR3 covers 19 residues. Germline trimming cut 0 bases from V and 6 bases from J; bases unmatched to any gene: 15. The CDR3 spells CASSYSTYKAGAGAGELFF. CDR3 DNA sequence: TGTGCCAGCAGTTACTCCACATACAAAGCGGGGGCCGGAGCCGGGGAGCTGTTTTTT.

The rearrangement uses TRBV7-9 and TRBJ1-1; 7 nucleotides line up with TRBD1. The CDR3 consists of 14 residues. V lost 3 bases and J lost 5; bases outside the gene matches: 6. Germline V lookup: CDR1 SEHNR, CDR2 FQNEAQ (reference sequence). The CDR3 sequence: CASSFTGVQTEAFF. As DNA, the CDR3 is TGTGCCAGCAGCTTTACAGGGGTACAAACTGAAGCTTTCTTT.

This clonotype was recorded many times. This chain links TRBV13 with TRBJ2-3; perhaps D is TRBD1 or TRBD2 (5 bases each). The CDR3 is made up of 17 amino acids. Per the germline V gene, CDR1 is PRHDT and CDR2 is FYEKMQ (reference sequence). With 5 bases removed from V and 0 bases from J, the gap between germline ends came to 18 bases. In DNA form, the CDR3 reads TGTGCCAGCAGCAACACCCGGGGCAGTACTAGCACAGATACGCAGTATTTT. Protein product: CASSNTRGSTSTDTQYF.

The V and J genes are TRBV6-1 and TRBJ2-3; tentative D call: TRBD2 (6 bases). Germline CDR1 and CDR2: MNHNS and SASEGT. The CDR3 has 14 amino acids. Trimming cost V 7 bases and J 1 base, with 12 bases left between them. CDR3 protein: CASTPLACTDTQYF. In nucleotides, the CDR3 is TGTGCCAGCACCCCACTAGCCTGCACAGATACGCAGTATTTT.

This clonotype was observed many times. The chain joins TRBV20-1 to TRBJ2-1; D possibly corresponds to TRBD2 (6 bases). In germline, CDR1 is DFQATT, CDR2 SNEGSKA (reference sequence). Trimming left V 3 bases short and J 0 bases short, with 18 bases between. The CDR3 sequence is 17 residues long. As DNA, the CDR3 is TGCAGTGCTAGTTCCGGGACTTACTCCGACTCCTACAATGAGCAGTTCTTC. Its protein product is CSASSGTYSDSYNEQFF.

This clonotype was detected ten times or more. This chain connects TRBV2 to TRBJ2-1, with D perhaps being TRBD1 or TRBD2 (6 bases each). The CDR3 consists of 16 residues. CDR1 SNHLY and CDR2 FYNNEI come from the germline V gene. Trimming removed 6 bases from V and 2 bases from J, with 17 bases in between. Here the CDR3 DNA reads TGTGCCAGCAGACCCACAGGGACTTCCACCTACAATGAGCAGTTCTTC. Protein: CASRPTGTSTYNEQFF.

The chain couples TRBV5-4 to TRBJ1-4; TRBD1 agrees at 7 bases. Looked up from germline, CDR1 is SGHNT and CDR2 is YYREEE (reference sequence). The CDR3 is 16 residues long. With V trimmed by 0 bases and J by 8 bases, 10 bases remained unmatched. The CDR3 sequence: CASSLAGTASTEKLFF. The CDR3 nucleotides are TGTGCCAGCAGCTTGGCCGGGACAGCCTCTACGGAAAAACTGTTTTTT.

This chain links TRBV27 with TRBJ2-3; a weak D match, TRBD2 (6 bases). Germline CDR1 reads MNHEY; CDR2 reads SMNVEV (reference sequence). CDR3 size: 16 residues. With 5 bases removed from V and 6 bases from J, the gap between germline ends came to 21 bases. CDR3 bases: TGTGCCAGCAGTAGAGACCCGGTCGGGGGTCTGGATACGCAGTATTTT. Its protein product is CASSRDPVGGLDTQYF.